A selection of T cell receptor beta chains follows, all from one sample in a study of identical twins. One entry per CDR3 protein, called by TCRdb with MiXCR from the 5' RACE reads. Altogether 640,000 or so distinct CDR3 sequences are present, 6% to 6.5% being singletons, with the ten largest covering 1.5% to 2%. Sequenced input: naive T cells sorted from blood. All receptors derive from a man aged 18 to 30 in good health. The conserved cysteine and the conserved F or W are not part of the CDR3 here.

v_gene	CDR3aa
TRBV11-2	ASSAQGPSTDTQY
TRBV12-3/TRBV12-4	ASRGGLGYNEQF
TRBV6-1	ASSGQGIDNEQY
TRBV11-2	ASSLRGGLAGGPRTGELF
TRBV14	ASSQEVKRVYEQY
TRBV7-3	ASSLEARVGSGANVLT
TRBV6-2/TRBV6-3	ASSYSIGGFTEAF
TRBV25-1	ASGTRGLAGVTDTQY
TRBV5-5	ASSLQIAYEQY
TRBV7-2	ASSLARSSSEQY
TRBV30	AWSVRGWDATYEQY
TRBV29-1	SVAGGQGSYNEQF
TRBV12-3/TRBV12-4	ASRPITDTQY
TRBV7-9	ASSRGELNTEAF
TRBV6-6	ASRAYEQY
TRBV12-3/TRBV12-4	ASSRREDLRGEQF
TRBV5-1	ASRSGDTEAF
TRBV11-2	ASSLGTTDSTDTQY
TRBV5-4	ASSLGGRRSYNSPLH
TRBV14	ASSQVSASGTRAGELF
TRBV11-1	ASSLAALAGPITNTGELF
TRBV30	AWNIPGLAAFEQF
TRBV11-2	ASSPTPSGRAYYWQY
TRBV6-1	ASRPGLNSPLH
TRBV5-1	ASSLNPETQY
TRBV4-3	ASSQDLGPSTGELF
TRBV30	AWRLMDTEAF
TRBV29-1	SVVGTWETQY
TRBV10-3	AISPNRVYEQY
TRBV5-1	ASSFGTRGPYNEQF
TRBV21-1	ASSKARRSGEPLAKNIQY
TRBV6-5	ASSYVPDRGFQF
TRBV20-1	SAKGPRDTDTQY
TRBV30	AWRSGTSYNEQF
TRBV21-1	ASSPLAPGEKPQH
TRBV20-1	SVPGQGTKGYT
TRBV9	ASSINGGTQY
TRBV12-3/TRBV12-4	ASSLRGLTGKTEAF
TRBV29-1	SVVAVLAKNIQY
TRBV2	ASSEIPEETQY
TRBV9	ASSVSADRVNTGELF
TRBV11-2	ASSLGGQGLYEQY
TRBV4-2	ASSQVIGAYEQY
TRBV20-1	SANGDASSGANVLT
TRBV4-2	ASSQAGEAYGYT